The present T cell receptor (beta chain) was sequenced within a study of blood T cell repertoires in COVID-19. Study-level background: From the United States, Italy and Spain came samples of acute and convalescent COVID-19. T cells, B-cell-depleted T cells, or PBMCs supplied cDNA or gDNA.

V lost 5 bases and J lost 8; bases outside the gene matches: 7. The CDR3 has 13 amino acids. Germline V gives CDR1 MNHEY, CDR2 SVGAGI. Measured with immunoSEQ multiplex PCR; TCRdb has only the in-frame clones, and not every one. This sample has about 210,000 clones, with approximately 86% found just once. The chain recombines TRBV6-5 with TRBJ1-2; TRBD1 matches 8 bases. The receptor comes from a man between 40 and 49 years old with acute or convalescent COVID-19. The sequenced sample was peripheral blood. The CDR3 region has the DNA TGTGCCAGCAGTCAGCAGGGGGCCTTAGGCTACACCTTC. This sequence encodes CASSQQGALGYTF.